This T cell receptor (beta chain) is from a study of cytomegalovirus exposure and HLA in healthy donors. Study-level background: The 120 validation repertoires used the same platform as the roughly 670 first-cohort repertoires (as reported by a later analysis).

TCRdb's copy holds only in-frame clones and misses some; the assay was immunoSEQ multiplex PCR. The sample has about 65,000 clones, approximately 93% seen once; the top ten hold nearly 4.5%. The CDR3 is 13 residues long. Looked up from germline, CDR1 is SGHAT and CDR2 is FQNNGV. V lost 6 bases, J lost 5 bases, and 13 bases lay in between. The sequencing input was PBMCs. The chain joins TRBV11-2 to TRBJ2-5; TRBD1 might be the D (5 bases). The sequence was collected from a young man in good health and CMV-seropositive. Written as DNA, the CDR3 is TGTGCCAGCAGTTCAGCCAGGGCGGAGACCCAGTACTTC. This encodes CASSSARAETQYF.